The 25 T cell receptor beta chains presented below share a single source sample, sequenced in a study of T cell responses to AZD1222 COVID-19 vaccine listed by TCRdb under 2021. Reading the label with the study, this specimen's time point is: baseline before first vaccination. The receptor library was made with the immunoSEQ multiplex PCR assay. TCRdb provides this immuneACCESS table in a form limited to in-frame rearrangements. Some clones are lacking; in checked studies, under half of them reflect an unresolved V gene, and why the rest are absent is not known. This sample gives around 89,000 clones in total; 85% to 90% of them show up just once. The top ten hold about 10% of the sample. The material was peripheral blood, obtained on day 0 of AZD1222 vaccination. These receptor sequences come from an adult in good health.

The chain employs TRBV15 and TRBJ1-5, with D maybe TRBD1 (5 bases). The CDR3 has 15 amino acids. V was pared by 3 bases and J by 0 bases, with 9 bases between. Germline V gene sequence: CDR1 LNHNV, CDR2 YYDKDF (reference sequence). The DNA of the CDR3 is TGTGCCACCAGCAGCTTGACAGTTAGCAATCAGCCCCAGCATTTT. Its translation: CATSSLTVSNQPQHF.

CDR3 nucleotide sequence: TGTGCCAGTAGTAGCGACCGAGGACAGACGAACTATGGCTACACCTTC. As protein: CASSSDRGQTNYGYTF. This chain connects TRBV19 to TRBJ1-2; weak D call: TRBD1 (6 bases). The CDR3 runs to 16 residues. Per the germline V gene, CDR1 is LNHDA and CDR2 is SQIVND (reference sequence). The germline V and J ends were trimmed by 4 bases and 2 bases, with 17 bases remaining between them. The whole variable domain, remainder taken from reference TRBV19 and TRBJ1-2, is DGGITQSPKYLFRKEGQNVTLSCEQNLNHDAMYWYRQDPGQGLRLIYYSQIVNDFQKGDIAEGYSVSREKKESFPLTVTSAQKNPTAFYLCASSSDRGQTNYGYTFGSGTRLTVV.

This chain joins TRBV6-1 and TRBJ2-1; 9 bases align to TRBD2. The germline gives CDR1 MNHNS, CDR2 SASEGT. V shed 2 bases, J shed 4 bases, and the junction held 6 bases outside the gene matches. This CDR3 has 16 amino acids. CDR3 residues: CASSEPPSGTYNEQFF. The CDR3 nucleotides read TGTGCCAGCAGTGAACCCCCTAGCGGGACTTACAATGAGCAGTTCTTC.

The V gene is TRBV5-1, the J gene TRBJ1-4; 8 bases are shared with TRBD1. The CDR3 consists of 15 residues. V was pared by 1 base and J by 8 bases, with 7 bases of the junction left unmatched. From germline, CDR1 is SGHRS and CDR2 YFSETQ. The CDR3 DNA reads as TGCGCCAGCAGCTTGACCGGGACAGGAGACGAAAAACTGTTTTTT. Translated, it gives CASSLTGTGDEKLFF.

J is TRBJ1-2 and V is TRBV6-5; D perhaps matches TRBD1 (5 bases). Trimming removed 10 bases at V and 5 bases at J, with 20 bases between. The CDR3 is 14 residues long. Germline lookup yields CDR1 MNHEY and CDR2 SVGAGI. In DNA, the CDR3 is TGTGCCATCGGGAGGGCTGGGTGGGGGTATGGCTACACCTTC. Residues: CAIGRAGWGYGYTF.

The V gene is TRBV18, the J gene TRBJ2-5; 7 bases agree with TRBD1. Unmatched junction bases numbered 9, after V lost 3 bases and J lost 8 bases. This CDR3 is 14 amino acids long. CDR1 and CDR2 (germline): KGHSH, LQKENI. Here the CDR3 DNA reads TGTGCCAGCTCACCGGGACAGCCCATAAGTACCCAGTACTTC. It encodes CASSPGQPISTQYF.

The CDR3 DNA follows: TGTGCCAGCTCACCACGGAGTGACACCGGGGAGCTGTTTTTT. It is translated as CASSPRSDTGELFF. This rearrangement joins TRBV18 to TRBJ2-2; no reliable D call. The CDR3 consists of 14 residues. The ends were cut back, 1 base at V and 3 bases at J, with 6 bases in the middle. The germline gives CDR1 KGHSH, CDR2 LQKENI.

This chain joins TRBV19 and TRBJ2-1; TRBD2 agrees at 12 bases. After removal of 5 bases from V and 2 bases from J, the junction contained 4 bases not matched to a gene. Germline CDR1 is LNHDA and CDR2 is SQIVND (reference sequence). This CDR3 has 16 amino acids. CDR3 coding DNA: TGTGCCAGTAGTTCCCGACTAGCGGGGGCCTACAATGAGCAGTTCTTC. It codes for CASSSRLAGAYNEQFF.

This clone occurred a few times. The chain links TRBV12-3 or TRBV12-4 to TRBJ1-1; a possible D gene is TRBD1 (6 bases). This CDR3 region has 12 residues. Between the trimmed V and J ends, which lost 0 bases and 8 bases, there was a span of 7 bases. CDR3 nucleotide sequence: TGTGCCAGCAGTTTAGCGCAGGGGGAAGCTTTCTTT. Its protein is CASSLAQGEAFF.

This chain links TRBV7-2 with TRBJ1-5; 8 bases align to TRBD1. The V and J ends lost 4 bases and 0 bases, in that order; junction bases with no gene match: 5. Germline CDR1 SGHTA, CDR2 FQGNSA. The CDR3 has 16 amino acids. The CDR3 DNA sequence: TGTGCCAGCAGCTCGACAGGGGCGTATAGCAATCAGCCCCAGCATTTT. The encoded protein is CASSSTGAYSNQPQHF.

This chain connects TRBV9 to TRBJ2-1; 9 bases align to TRBD1. Germline CDR1 SGDLS, CDR2 YYNGEE. The CDR3 loop spans 16 amino acids. V dropped 2 bases and J dropped 4; count of bases not matched to a gene: 7. Written as DNA, the CDR3 is TGTGCCAGCAGCGTCCCACACGGGACAGGGTACAATGAGCAGTTCTTC. It specifies CASSVPHGTGYNEQFF.

The chain carries TRBV18 and TRBJ2-3; 8 bases are shared with TRBD1. CDR1 is KGHSH and CDR2 is LQKENI in the germline V gene. This CDR3 comprises 17 residues. V was clipped by 5 bases and J by 2 bases; unmatched bases: 12. CDR3 protein: CASSLTRGQVDTDTQYF. CDR3 sequence (DNA): TGTGCCAGCTCATTAACCCGGGGACAGGTCGACACAGATACGCAGTATTTT.

V gene TRBV18 combines with J gene TRBJ2-3, with D perhaps matching TRBD1 (5 bases). CDR1 KGHSH and CDR2 LQKENI come from the germline V gene. The CDR3 loop spans 14 amino acids. Trimming removed 3 bases from V and 1 base from J, with 8 bases in between. The CDR3 DNA reads TGTGCCAGCTCACCCACGACAGGCACAGATACGCAGTATTTT. Amino acids: CASSPTTGTDTQYF.

The J gene is TRBJ2-2, the V gene TRBV5-1; D is unclear. V dropped 0 bases and J dropped 4 bases, with 4 bases sitting between them. The V gene's germline CDR1 is SGHRS and CDR2 YFSETQ. This CDR3 has 13 residues. This CDR3 is CASSLVLTGELFF. The CDR3 region has the DNA TGCGCCAGCAGCTTGGTTCTCACCGGGGAGCTGTTTTTT.

The chain employs TRBV27 and TRBJ2-1; D is unresolved. The CDR3 covers 14 residues. V shed 2 bases and J shed 3 bases, with 8 bases lying between them. Germline CDR1 is MNHEY and CDR2 is SMNVEV (reference sequence). Here the CDR3 reads CASSLPGVYNEQFF. In DNA, the CDR3 is TGTGCCAGCAGTTTACCCGGAGTCTACAATGAGCAGTTCTTC.

The chain uses TRBV6-1 and TRBJ1-5; D unclear. Germline assignment: CDR1 MNHNS and CDR2 SASEGT. V lost 3 bases and J lost 4, with 7 bases in between. The CDR3 sequence is 13 residues long. CDR3 nucleotide sequence: TGTGCCAGCAGTGACCCCCCTAATCAGCCCCAGCATTTT. Protein sequence: CASSDPPNQPQHF.

The chain joins TRBV2 to TRBJ1-2, with unresolved D. The germline gives CDR1 SNHLY, CDR2 FYNNEI. The ends were cut back, 9 bases at V and 3 bases at J, with 11 bases in the middle. The CDR3 is 12 residues long. The CDR3 DNA reads TGTGCCAGTCCCCGGGGAGACTATGGCTACACCTTC. This gives the protein CASPRGDYGYTF.

This rearrangement joins TRBV5-1 to TRBJ1-1; D is perhaps TRBD1 (6 bases). The CDR3 spans 16 residues. The germline V gene has CDR1 SGHRS and CDR2 YFSETQ. The V end lost 3 bases, the J end lost 3 bases, and 18 bases lay between the germline ends. CDR3 sequence (DNA): TGCGCCAGCAGCTGGGCGACAGGTGGGGTGGACACTGAAGCTTTCTTT. This sequence encodes CASSWATGGVDTEAFF.

This rearrangement joins TRBV11-1 to TRBJ2-7, with 9 bases lining up with TRBD1. Germline trimming cut 4 bases from V and 7 bases from J; bases unmatched to any gene: 11. Germline V lookup: CDR1 SGHAT, CDR2 FQDESV (reference sequence). The CDR3 runs to 15 residues. This CDR3 is CASSSTTGTGREQYF. For the CDR3, the DNA is TGTGCCAGCAGCTCTACAACCGGGACAGGGCGTGAGCAGTACTTC.

V usage is TRBV7-9 and J usage is TRBJ2-3, with 8 bases that match TRBD2. The V gene's germline CDR1 is SEHNR and CDR2 FQNEAQ (reference sequence). The V segment lost 4 bases and the J segment 3 bases; nucleotides outside the gene matches: 9. The CDR3 is made up of 16 amino acids. The DNA for the CDR3 is TGTGCCAGCAGCTCGACCGTAGCGGGAAGAACAGATACGCAGTATTTT. Its protein is CASSSTVAGRTDTQYF.

This chain links TRBV6-1 with TRBJ1-1; unclear D gene. The CDR3 consists of 13 residues. Germline assignment: CDR1 MNHNS and CDR2 SASEGT. V was clipped by 6 bases and J by 0 bases, with 8 bases between them. CDR3 sequence reads: CASRGRVNTEAFF. The CDR3 nucleotides are TGTGCCAGCAGGGGGAGGGTGAACACTGAAGCTTTCTTT.

This sequence joins TRBV7-2 and TRBJ2-3, with unresolved D. Trimming cost V 4 bases and J 3 bases, with 8 bases left between them. Germline V gene lookup returns CDR1 SGHTA and CDR2 FQGNSA. This CDR3 spans 13 amino acids. CDR3 DNA sequence: TGTGCCAGCAGCTATCGAGGAACAGATACGCAGTATTTT. Its protein product is CASSYRGTDTQYF.

This clone has just one count. The V call is TRBV19, the J call TRBJ2-7; 11 bases are a match to TRBD1. There are 13 residues in the CDR3. V shed 8 bases and J 5 bases; nucleotides not matched to a gene: 5. CDR1 LNHDA and CDR2 SQIVND come from the germline V gene (reference sequence). In DNA, the CDR3 is TGTGCCAGTTCGGACAGGGGGCTCGACGAGCAGTACTTC. Translating gives CASSDRGLDEQYF.

The chain carries TRBV2 and TRBJ1-1; no clear D. This CDR3 contains 13 residues. V lost 3 bases and J lost 0, with 5 bases in between. Germline V gives CDR1 SNHLY, CDR2 FYNNEI. The CDR3 here is CASSEGMNTEAFF. CDR3 nucleotides: TGTGCCAGCAGTGAGGGCATGAACACTGAAGCTTTCTTT.

The gene calls are TRBV2 and TRBJ1-1; D unresolved. Germline CDR1 and CDR2: SNHLY and FYNNEI. The CDR3 runs to 15 residues. V lost 7 bases, J lost 1 base, and 16 bases lay in between. CDR3 nucleotides: TGTGCCAGCACCCGAGGCCGGCCGGAGAACACTGAAGCTTTCTTT. It encodes CASTRGRPENTEAFF.